Below, 27 T cell receptor beta chains from the same sample are listed, as sequenced in a study of T cell responses to AZD1222 COVID-19 vaccine. The table came from immunoSEQ multiplex PCR; TCRdb's copy has only in-frame clones and leaves some out. The sample lists some 170,000 clones; about 93% were seen once. The sample was peripheral blood, taken 28 days after the second dose of the MenACWY control vaccine. These receptors were taken from an adult who received the MenACWY meningococcal vaccine as a control.

The sample holds one count of this clone. V is TRBV28 and J is TRBJ1-2; D gene ambiguous. V was pared by 6 bases and J by 1 base, with 15 bases between. The V gene's germline CDR1 is MDHEN and CDR2 SYDVKM. The CDR3 length is 15 residues. CDR3 bases: TGTGCCAGCAGCCCCTATCTCCCCAATAACTATGGCTACACCTTC. It yields the protein CASSPYLPNNYGYTF.

V usage is TRBV6-1 and J usage is TRBJ2-3, with 7 bases lining up with TRBD1. CDR3 size: 13 residues. Per the germline V gene, CDR1 is MNHNS and CDR2 is SASEGT. J was trimmed by 7 bases and V by 8 bases; bases with no gene match: 9. CDR3 loop: CASADRAGHTQYF. DNA for the CDR3: TGTGCCAGCGCAGACAGGGCTGGGCATACGCAGTATTTT.

The rearrangement uses TRBV29-1 and TRBJ2-3; 9 nucleotides line up with TRBD2. The CDR3 spans 13 residues. With V trimmed by 6 bases and J by 3 bases, 4 bases remained unmatched. Germline V gene data show CDR1 as SQVTM and CDR2 as ANQGSEA. This CDR3 reads CSVPGLATDTQYF. The CDR3 DNA is TGCAGCGTCCCCGGACTAGCGACAGATACGCAGTATTTT.

CDR3 coding DNA: TGTGCCAGCAGGATCGACAGGGCACTAGGCTACACCTTC. Its translation is CASRIDRALGYTF. The chain couples TRBV28 to TRBJ1-2; the match to TRBD1 covers 7 bases. V dropped 6 bases and J dropped 8; count of bases not matched to a gene: 9. Per germline, CDR1 MDHEN and CDR2 SYDVKM. The CDR3 contains 13 residues.

The V gene is TRBV7-2, the J gene TRBJ1-3; 7 positions match TRBD1. Germline CDR1 SGHTA, CDR2 FQGNSA. The junction had 1 base not matched to a gene; V was cut back by 2 bases and J by 3 bases. This CDR3 region has 14 residues. This CDR3 reads CASSLQGGGNTIYF. CDR3 coding DNA: TGTGCCAGCAGCTTACAGGGGGGTGGAAACACCATATATTTT.

The chain is built from TRBV14 and TRBJ1-4, with TRBD1 identical over 8 bases. Germline trimming cut 3 bases from V and 8 bases from J; bases unmatched to any gene: 14. The length of the CDR3 is 17 residues. In germline, CDR1 is SGHDN, CDR2 FVKESK. The CDR3 nucleotides are TGTGCCAGCAGCCAGTACATCCCGGGACAGGTTACGGAAAAACTGTTTTTT. It translates to CASSQYIPGQVTEKLFF.

The chain is built from TRBV20-1 and TRBJ2-1; D is uncertain. Germline CDR1 and CDR2: DFQATT and SNEGSKA (reference sequence). The CDR3 extends over 11 amino acids. V was shortened by 3 bases and J by 2 bases, with 2 bases between the two germline ends. The CDR3 sequence: CSARTYNEQFF. The CDR3 DNA reads TGCAGTGCTAGGACCTACAATGAGCAGTTCTTC.

The chain employs TRBV7-6 and TRBJ2-7, with 7 bases fitting TRBD1. Germline V gives CDR1 SGHVS, CDR2 FNYEAQ. V trimming: 1 base; J trimming: 2 bases; junction bases outside the gene matches: 8. This CDR3 has 16 residues. CDR3 DNA: TGTGCCAGCAGCTTAGAAACGACAGGGAGTACCTACGAGCAGTACTTC. Its protein product is CASSLETTGSTYEQYF.

The chain joins TRBV5-8 to TRBJ2-5; D is undetermined. Trimming removed 2 bases at V and 2 bases at J, with 7 bases between. Germline V gene data show CDR1 as SGHTS and CDR2 as YDEGEE. The CDR3 length is 13 residues. CDR3 amino acids: CASSLKQQETQYF. In DNA form, the CDR3 reads TGTGCCAGCAGCTTAAAACAACAAGAGACCCAGTACTTC.

The chain has TRBV19 and TRBJ1-3; D is perhaps TRBD1 (6 bases). The CDR3 length is 15 residues. Germline values: CDR1 LNHDA, CDR2 SQIVND (reference sequence). V lost 6 bases, J lost 4 bases, and 16 bases lay in between. CDR3 DNA sequence: TGTGCCAGTAGAACCAGGGGATCAGGAGGAAACACCATATATTTT. This encodes CASRTRGSGGNTIYF.

This chain links TRBV9 with TRBJ1-2, with TRBD1 as a possible D gene (5 bases). CDR3 length equals 15 residues. The V end lost 4 bases, the J end lost 2 bases, and 15 bases lay between the germline ends. The germline CDR1 and CDR2 sequences are SGDLS and YYNGEE. The CDR3 is CASSPRGGLNYGYTF. The DNA of the CDR3 is TGTGCCAGCAGCCCCCGTGGGGGACTGAACTATGGCTACACCTTC.

For the CDR3, the DNA is TGCGCCAGCAGTGTTCGGGGGTCGAACACTGAAGCTTTCTTT. Amino acid sequence: CASSVRGSNTEAFF. This chain links TRBV10-1 with TRBJ1-1; D is possibly TRBD1 (5 bases). The CDR3 has 14 amino acids. Germline assignment: CDR1 WNHNN and CDR2 SYGVQD (reference sequence). Trimming removed 4 bases from V and 1 base from J, with 10 bases in between.

The chain is built from TRBV6-5 and TRBJ1-2; perhaps TRBD1 as D (5 bases). The CDR3 spans 14 residues. Trimming removed 0 bases at V and 6 bases at J, with 11 bases between. Germline V gene sequence: CDR1 MNHEY, CDR2 SVGAGI. DNA for the CDR3: TGTGCCAGCAGTTACTCTCTGGGGCGGGATGGCTACACCTTC. The encoded protein is CASSYSLGRDGYTF.

This chain connects TRBV19 to TRBJ1-5; D not resolved. The V end lost 10 bases, the J end lost 0 bases, and 7 bases lay between the germline ends. Germline V CDR1 and CDR2: LNHDA, SQIVND (reference sequence). This CDR3 is built from 12 residues. The CDR3, as DNA: TGTGCCATCGAAAATAGCAATCAGCCCCAGCATTTT. Protein: CAIENSNQPQHF.

The CDR3, as DNA: TGTGCCAGCAGCTTCATCCTGAAGGCGGGCCTTAACACCGGGGAGCTGTTTTTT. Encoded protein: CASSFILKAGLNTGELFF. This chain links TRBV5-4 with TRBJ2-2, with D tentatively TRBD2 (5 bases). There are 18 residues in the CDR3. Germline V CDR1 and CDR2: SGHNT, YYREEE (reference sequence). The V and J ends lost 2 bases and 2 bases respectively, with 19 bases between them.

This CDR3 is CASSPTLLTGSRNTIYF. DNA for the CDR3: TGTGCCAGCTCGCCGACTCTCCTTACAGGGAGCAGAAACACCATATATTTT. The J gene is TRBJ1-3, the V gene TRBV18; D may be TRBD1 (6 bases). With 6 bases removed from V and 5 bases from J, the gap between germline ends came to 23 bases. Germline V gene sequence: CDR1 KGHSH, CDR2 LQKENI. This CDR3 is 17 amino acids long. Looking up the rest from reference TRBV18 and TRBJ1-3 gives the full variable domain: NAGVMQNPRHLVRRRGQEARLRCSPMKGHSHVYWYRQLPEEGLKFMVYLQKENIIDESGMPKERFSAEFPKEGPSILRIQQVVRGDSAAYFCASSPTLLTGSRNTIYFGEGSWLTVV.

This clone is a singleton in its sample. This chain uses TRBV30 with TRBJ1-5; the D gene is possibly TRBD1 (5 bases). This CDR3 contains 14 residues. Germline V gives CDR1 GTSNPN, CDR2 SVGIG (reference sequence). The V gene lost 2 bases and the J gene lost 5 bases, with 13 bases spanning the gap. The CDR3 DNA sequence: TGTGCCTGGAGTCCCCGGGACTTCGATCAGCCCCAGCATTTT. It yields the protein CAWSPRDFDQPQHF.

The chain combines TRBV19 with TRBJ1-2, with 7 bases fitting TRBD1. This CDR3 contains 15 residues. With V trimmed by 4 bases and J by 3 bases, 8 bases remained unmatched. Germline V lookup: CDR1 LNHDA, CDR2 SQIVND (reference sequence). In nucleotides, the CDR3 is TGTGCCAGTAGTAAGGGACAGAGTCAGCACTATGGCTACACCTTC. Translated, it gives CASSKGQSQHYGYTF. Together with reference TRBV19 and TRBJ1-2, the CDR3 gives the full variable domain: DGGITQSPKYLFRKEGQNVTLSCEQNLNHDAMYWYRQDPGQGLRLIYYSQIVNDFQKGDIAEGYSVSREKKESFPLTVTSAQKNPTAFYLCASSKGQSQHYGYTFGSGTRLTVV.

This clone was picked up one time. The rearrangement joins TRBV5-4 to TRBJ1-2; D is unresolved. Germline V gene data show CDR1 as SGHNT and CDR2 as YYREEE (reference sequence). V lost 4 bases and J 4 bases, leaving 8 bases between the germline ends. CDR3 length equals 12 residues. The CDR3 DNA reads as TGTGCCAGCAGCGCGGACGGCTATGGCTACACCTTC. This codes for CASSADGYGYTF.

The chain has TRBV21-1 and TRBJ2-3. TRBV21-1 is shown as a pseudogene. There are 13 residues in the CDR3. DNA for the CDR3: TGTGCCAGCAGCAAGGGTAGACGAGATACGCAGTATTTT. Its protein is CASSKGRRDTQYF.

V is TRBV25-1 and J is TRBJ1-3; 9 positions agree with TRBD1. The CDR3 loop spans 17 amino acids. Per germline, CDR1 MGHDK and CDR2 SYGVNS. The V and J ends lost 4 bases and 1 base, in that order; junction bases with no gene match: 8. CDR3 sequence: CASSATPGTGSGNTIYF. The CDR3 bases are TGTGCCAGCAGTGCCACCCCCGGGACAGGGTCTGGAAACACCATATATTTT.

The chain carries TRBV30 and TRBJ2-4; a weak D match, TRBD1 (5 bases). Deletions cut 5 bases from V and 10 bases from J, with 12 bases between. CDR1 is GTSNPN, CDR2 SVGIG, per germline (reference sequence). The length of the CDR3 is 11 residues. The CDR3 protein is CAWDRGTIQYF. The CDR3, as DNA: TGTGCCTGGGATAGGGGTACAATTCAGTACTTC.

This rearrangement joins TRBV5-1 to TRBJ1-1, with 7 bases matching TRBD1. CDR1 and CDR2 (germline): SGHRS, YFSETQ. V shed 4 bases, J shed 7 bases, and the junction held 7 bases outside the gene matches. CDR3 length: 13 residues. The CDR3 region is CASSPGQNLEAFF. CDR3 sequence (DNA): TGCGCCAGCAGCCCGGGACAGAACCTTGAAGCTTTCTTT.

The chain is built from TRBV5-1 and TRBJ2-3; TRBD2 agrees at 9 bases. Germline trimming cut 2 bases from V and 2 bases from J; bases unmatched to any gene: 3. Germline V gives CDR1 SGHRS, CDR2 YFSETQ. CDR3 size: 15 residues. The CDR3 DNA follows: TGCGCCAGCAGCTTAGCGGGGGGTTACACAGATACGCAGTATTTT. It translates to CASSLAGGYTDTQYF.

The rearrangement links TRBV13 to TRBJ1-2, with 7 bases matching TRBD1. The V segment lost 4 bases and the J segment 8 bases; nucleotides outside the gene matches: 10. The length of the CDR3 is 14 residues. Germline V gene sequence: CDR1 PRHDT, CDR2 FYEKMQ (reference sequence). The CDR3 bases are TGTGCCAGCAGCTGGAGACAGGGAGAGGGAGGCTACACCTTC. It yields the protein CASSWRQGEGGYTF.

This rearrangement joins TRBV5-4 to TRBJ2-7; D not resolved. V dropped 1 base and J dropped 1 base, with 9 bases sitting between them. The germline V gene encodes CDR1 SGHNT and CDR2 YYREEE (reference sequence). CDR3 size: 14 residues. The CDR3 region has the DNA TGTGCCAGCAGCTTGTTGGCGGTGTCCTACGAGCAGTACTTC. This gives the protein CASSLLAVSYEQYF.

The chain carries TRBV7-2 and TRBJ1-5; D not certain. V was shortened by 0 bases and J by 0 bases, with 6 bases between the two germline ends. Germline V gives CDR1 SGHTA, CDR2 FQGNSA. This CDR3 region has 15 residues. CDR3 sequence: CASSLALDSNQPQHF. The CDR3 nucleotides read TGTGCCAGCAGCTTAGCGCTTGATAGCAATCAGCCCCAGCATTTT.